Following are 11 T cell receptor beta chains from one sample sequenced in a study of OX40 agonist ivuxolimab in advanced cancers. Library preparation employed the immunoSEQ multiplex PCR assay. TCRdb obtained this table from immuneACCESS and retained in-frame rearrangements with V and J assigned. These tables miss some clones; where compared with another copy, unresolved V genes account for less than half of the shortfall, and the remainder is unexplained. This sample holds just over 20,000 clones; more than 75% were observed only once. 8% to 10% of the sample is held by the ten biggest clonotypes. This specimen consisted of CD4+ or CD8+ T cells sorted from blood, obtained in a trial of the OX40 agonist ivuxolimab. These receptor sequences come from an adult with an advanced solid tumor such as melanoma, head and neck, liver or kidney cancer.

The V call is TRBV5-5, the J call TRBJ2-3, with a weak D call TRBD1 (6 bases). V was cut by 5 bases and J by 5 bases, with 12 bases left in between. Germline V gene data show CDR1 as SGHKS and CDR2 as YYEKEE (reference sequence). There are 13 residues in the CDR3. CDR3 nucleotide sequence: TGTGCCAGCAGTAAACAGGGTGGAGATACGCAGTATTTT. Amino acid sequence: CASSKQGGDTQYF.

The chain combines TRBV7-8 with TRBJ1-3; D is ambiguous. The CDR3 has 14 residues. Per the germline V gene, CDR1 is SGHVS and CDR2 is FQNEAQ. V was shortened by 2 bases and J by 2 bases, with 7 bases between the two germline ends. The DNA of the CDR3 is TGTGCCAGCAGCTTACCCACGGCTGGAAACACCATATATTTT. Protein: CASSLPTAGNTIYF.

The chain links TRBV5-1 to TRBJ1-6; 9 positions agree with TRBD1. The CDR3 has 14 residues. After removal of 2 bases from V and 7 bases from J, the junction contained 1 base not matched to a gene. The germline V gene has CDR1 SGHRS and CDR2 YFSETQ. CDR3 sequence (DNA): TGCGCCAGCAGCTTCGGGACAGGGAATTCACCCCTCCACTTT. It yields the protein CASSFGTGNSPLHF.

J is TRBJ1-4 and V is TRBV18, with TRBD1 identical over 8 bases. Germline CDR1 is KGHSH and CDR2 is LQKENI. J lost 8 bases, V lost 5 bases, and 10 bases had no gene match. The CDR3 runs to 15 residues. The DNA for the CDR3 is TGTGCCAGCTCAGGACAGGGCGCCGCAGGCGAAAAACTGTTTTTT. Translated, it gives CASSGQGAAGEKLFF.

This rearrangement joins TRBV29-1 to TRBJ2-7; D is uncertain. In germline, CDR1 is SQVTM, CDR2 ANQGSEA. This CDR3 is 12 amino acids long. Trimming stripped 5 bases from V and 1 base from J, with 9 bases between. The CDR3: CSVMSTSYEQYF. In DNA form, the CDR3 reads TGCAGCGTTATGAGCACTTCCTACGAGCAGTACTTC.

In DNA, the CDR3 is TGTGCCAGCAGAGTCGACCCAGGGGGCGGTGGCTACACCTTC. Its protein product is CASRVDPGGGGYTF. The genes are TRBV2 and TRBJ1-2; 8 nucleotides line up with TRBD1. V lost 6 bases, J lost 7 bases, and 10 bases stayed unmatched. Germline V CDR1 and CDR2: SNHLY, FYNNEI. CDR3 length: 14 residues.

V is TRBV10-3 and J is TRBJ1-1; 7 bases agree with TRBD1. V lost 8 bases and J lost 5; bases outside the gene matches: 11. The CDR3 is 14 amino acids. Germline CDR1 and CDR2: ENHRY and SYGVKD. CDR3 region: CAIGKTGLPTEAFF. CDR3 bases: TGTGCCATCGGGAAGACAGGGTTACCTACTGAAGCTTTCTTT.

The chain combines TRBV10-2 with TRBJ1-2; the D is unclear. Germline CDR1 WSHSY, CDR2 SAAADI. Trimming removed 0 bases at V and 5 bases at J, with 10 bases between. The CDR3 covers 14 residues. CDR3: CASSESNRLYGYTF. The CDR3 DNA sequence: TGCGCCAGCAGTGAGTCGAACCGCCTTTATGGCTACACCTTC.

By frequency in the sample, this clone is medium-sized (0.01 to 0.1%). V and J are TRBV4-2 and TRBJ1-5; TRBD1 matches 10 bases. Germline-derived CDR1 and CDR2 are LGHNA and YNFKEQ. J gave up 2 bases and V 3 bases, and 4 bases lay outside the gene matches. The CDR3 consists of 16 residues. CDR3 loop: CASSQTGGGGNQPQHF. The CDR3 nucleotides read TGTGCCAGCAGCCAGACAGGGGGCGGAGGCAATCAGCCCCAGCATTTT.

This chain joins TRBV29-1 and TRBJ2-3; D is undetermined. The CDR3 extends over 15 amino acids. Per germline, CDR1 SQVTM and CDR2 ANQGSEA. Trimming left V 4 bases short and J 0 bases short, with 14 bases between. The CDR3 bases are TGCAGCGTTGTTAGGTGGGCGCAGAGCACAGATACGCAGTATTTT. It translates to CSVVRWAQSTDTQYF.

CDR3 bases: TGTGCCAGCTCACTAGCGGACGGATACTATGGCTACACCTTC. This sequence encodes CASSLADGYYGYTF. The chain uses TRBV18 and TRBJ1-2; D remains ambiguous. Germline V gene lookup returns CDR1 KGHSH and CDR2 LQKENI. This CDR3 is 14 amino acids long. V was trimmed by 4 bases and J by 3 bases, leaving 12 bases between them.